Only a few counts were recorded for the clone carrying this TCR beta chain. Its antigen is not known. Healthy Caucasians made up all donors. These data are taken from a study of identical twins. Germline CDR1 reads DFQATT; CDR2 reads SNEGSKA (reference sequence). CDR3 length equals 15 residues. Trimming cost V 0 bases and J 5 bases; bases outside gene matches: 7. Whole-study results and caveats: Among out-of-frame alpha sequences shared by twins, low generation probability occurred in excess. Twins shared beta out-of-frame sequences in excess, but this excess was weaker.

Template switching added a universal primer site, and cDNA bore unique molecular identifiers. MiXCR was run by TCRdb on the 5' RACE reads, yielding one entry per CDR3 protein. The sample lists 250,000 to 300,000 distinct CDR3 sequences; around 8% were seen once. These data were likewise used in another study, on yellow fever vaccine responses in identical twins.

The sequence was obtained from a young woman in good health. V gene TRBV20-1 combines with J gene TRBJ2-3, with 8 positions matching TRBD2. Sequenced sample: CD8+ T cells sorted from blood. The CDR3 sequence is CSARDDGLAVDTQYF. Here the CDR3 DNA reads TGCAGTGCTAGAGATGACGGACTAGCTGTAGATACGCAGTATTTT.